The 27 T cell receptor beta chains below come from one sample, sequenced in a study of T cells in Graves' hyperthyroidism and ophthalmopathy. From RNA transcripts, TCR beta CDR3 regions were amplified. The TCR CDR3 was amplified in a first-round RT-PCR using the HTBI primer set. TCRdb re-called the multiplex PCR reads with MiXCR, one entry per CDR3 protein. The repertoire has around 340,000 distinct CDR3 sequences, roughly 15% of them found once; the top ten carry roughly a third. Sequenced input: blood. Every receptor here comes from a woman in her thirties with Graves' hyperthyroidism that later progressed to Graves' ophthalmopathy.

In its sample, this clonotype was seen many times. This chain connects TRBV9 to TRBJ1-6; D remains ambiguous. The ends were cut back, 0 bases at V and 7 bases at J, with 11 bases in the middle. CDR1 SGDLS and CDR2 YYNGEE come from the germline V gene. The CDR3 covers 15 residues. This CDR3 is CASSVGGSANSPLHF. As DNA, the CDR3 is TGTGCCAGCAGCGTAGGAGGGTCGGCCAATTCACCCCTCCACTTT.

This rearrangement joins TRBV29-1 to TRBJ1-2; 9 nucleotides align to TRBD1. The CDR3 sequence is 13 residues long. Germline CDR1 reads SQVTM; CDR2 reads ANQGSEA. Trimming cost V 8 bases and J 8 bases; bases outside gene matches: 12. The CDR3 DNA follows: TGCAGCCCAAGGTCCGGGACAGGGAACGGCTACACCTTC. Residues: CSPRSGTGNGYTF.

This clonotype showed up many times. This rearrangement joins TRBV6-1 to TRBJ2-6; 9 bases match TRBD1. There are 17 residues in the CDR3. From germline, CDR1 is MNHNS and CDR2 SASEGT. Unmatched junction bases numbered 5, after V lost 5 bases and J lost 0 bases. This CDR3 is CASSKGQGISGANVLTF. The CDR3 coding sequence is TGTGCCAGCAGTAAGGGACAGGGAATCTCTGGGGCCAACGTCCTGACTTTC.

The chain is built from TRBV30 and TRBJ1-2; 7 nucleotides agree with TRBD1. After removal of 4 bases from V and 4 bases from J, the junction contained 0 bases not matched to a gene. This CDR3 has 11 amino acids. Germline CDR1 GTSNPN, CDR2 SVGIG (reference sequence). The CDR3 spells CAWNRGYGYTF. The CDR3, as DNA: TGTGCCTGGAACAGGGGCTATGGCTACACCTTC.

The chain employs TRBV7-2 and TRBJ2-7, with TRBD1 matching 8 bases. The CDR3 runs to 15 residues. V lost 6 bases, J lost 4 bases, and 11 bases stayed unmatched. Germline CDR1 and CDR2: SGHTA and FQGNSA. The CDR3 DNA sequence: TGTGCCAGCAGACCTCCATTGACAGGGGAATACGAGCAGTACTTC. Protein sequence: CASRPPLTGEYEQYF. Full variable domain (rest looked up from reference TRBV7-2 and TRBJ2-7): GAGVSQSPSNKVTEKGKDVELRCDPISGHTALYWYRQSLGQGLEFLIYFQGNSAPDKSGLPSDRFSAERTGGSVSTLTIQRTQQEDSAVYLCASRPPLTGEYEQYFGPGTRLTVT.

This clonotype appeared many times. J is TRBJ1-2 and V is TRBV7-9; tentative D call: TRBD1 (5 bases). Germline assignment: CDR1 SEHNR and CDR2 FQNEAQ (reference sequence). CDR3 length equals 13 residues. V was trimmed by 5 bases and J by 8 bases, leaving 15 bases between them. The CDR3 coding sequence is TGTGCCAGCAGCCCTCGAGACAGTAGAGGCTACACCTTC. Translated, it gives CASSPRDSRGYTF.

The table lists this clonotype with a few counts. This chain uses TRBV4-1 with TRBJ2-2; 8 nucleotides line up with TRBD2. CDR1 and CDR2 from the germline V gene are MGHRA and YSYEKL. This CDR3 has 17 amino acids. J was trimmed by 4 bases and V by 5 bases; bases with no gene match: 12. The CDR3 region has the DNA TGCGCCAGCAGCGGCGTTGGCGGGGGGCGTATCACCGGGGAGCTGTTTTTT. Translation gives CASSGVGGGRITGELFF.

This clonotype has at least ten counts. The chain employs TRBV6-2 or TRBV6-3 and TRBJ2-3; D is possibly TRBD2 (6 bases). Trimming pared 6 bases from V and 6 bases from J, leaving 19 bases between. From germline, CDR1 is MNHEY and CDR2 SVGEGT. The CDR3 contains 15 residues. In nucleotides, the CDR3 is TGTGCCAGCAGCTCGACTAGTGGGCGGGGTGATACGCAGTATTTT. Translating it yields CASSSTSGRGDTQYF.

This clonotype has a count of ten or more. This chain links TRBV11-2 with TRBJ2-5; the match to TRBD2 covers 12 bases. V was clipped by 3 bases and J by 7 bases; unmatched bases: 18. The length of the CDR3 is 19 residues. Germline values: CDR1 SGHAT, CDR2 FQNNGV. DNA of the CDR3: TGTGCCAGCAGCTTCGGGTTGTCGGCTAGCGGGGGGGAAGGGGGGACCCAGTACTTC. It is translated as CASSFGLSASGGEGGTQYF.

The chain joins TRBV7-8 to TRBJ2-5; no clear D gene. V was cut by 3 bases and J by 0 bases, with 14 bases left in between. Germline CDR1 SGHVS, CDR2 FQNEAQ. The CDR3 is 16 residues long. CDR3 loop: CASSFNRDTHQETQYF. DNA of the CDR3: TGTGCCAGCAGCTTCAATAGAGACACCCACCAAGAGACCCAGTACTTC.

The chain is built from TRBV15 and TRBJ2-3, with TRBD2 matching 8 bases. The junction had 6 bases not matched to a gene; V was cut back by 5 bases and J by 2 bases. CDR3 length: 15 amino acids. In germline, CDR1 is LNHNV, CDR2 YYDKDF (reference sequence). The CDR3: CATSGGGRLTDTQYF. The CDR3 DNA sequence: TGTGCCACCAGCGGGGGCGGGAGGCTCACAGATACGCAGTATTTT.

This clonotype was observed many times. The V call is TRBV11-2, the J call TRBJ2-7; D is perhaps TRBD1 (5 bases). This CDR3 spans 13 amino acids. Germline V CDR1 and CDR2: SGHAT, FQNNGV. Trimming removed 4 bases at V and 5 bases at J, with 12 bases between. The CDR3 protein is CASSWQGINEQYF. The CDR3 DNA reads TGTGCCAGCAGCTGGCAGGGTATCAACGAGCAGTACTTC.

This clonotype was picked up many times. The chain couples TRBV7-9 to TRBJ1-1, with 7 nucleotides matching TRBD1. Trimming removed 5 bases from V and 8 bases from J; junction bases left unmatched: 8. Germline V gene data show CDR1 as SEHNR and CDR2 as FQNEAQ (reference sequence). The CDR3 contains 13 residues. This CDR3 is CASSAERGGEAFF. The CDR3 DNA follows: TGTGCCAGCAGCGCAGAGCGAGGGGGCGAAGCTTTCTTT.

A single count supports this clonotype. A clone one base away is much larger, so this may be a read error. The chain combines TRBV18 with TRBJ2-2, with a weak D call TRBD2 (6 bases). This CDR3 comprises 15 residues. CDR1 and CDR2 from the germline V gene are KGHSH and LQKENI. CDR3 nucleotides: TGTGCCAGCTCACTGGACTACCAGAACACCCGGGAGCTGTTTTTT. It translates to CASSLDYQNTRELFF.

This clonotype occurred once. The V and J genes are TRBV15 and TRBJ1-3; unclear D gene. The V end was cut by 0 bases, the J end by 0 bases, with 6 bases between. The CDR3 sequence is 15 residues long. The germline V gene has CDR1 LNHNV and CDR2 YYDKDF (reference sequence). DNA of the CDR3: TGTGCCACCAGCAGAGAGGTCCGCTCTGGAAACACCATATATTTT. Protein sequence: CATSREVRSGNTIYF.

This clonotype has ten or more counts. V usage is TRBV29-1 and J usage is TRBJ2-5, with a weak D call TRBD2 (5 bases). Trimming pared 6 bases from V and 2 bases from J, leaving 22 bases between. The CDR3 has 16 amino acids. CDR1 SQVTM and CDR2 ANQGSEA come from the germline V gene. DNA for the CDR3: TGCAGCGTGACAAATAGTGACTACCTATCTCAAGAGACCCAGTACTTC. It specifies CSVTNSDYLSQETQYF.

This clonotype was counted at least ten times. V and J are TRBV6-1 and TRBJ1-1; 10 bases align to TRBD1. Looked up from germline, CDR1 is MNHNS and CDR2 is SASEGT. After removal of 6 bases from V and 1 base from J, the junction contained 11 bases not matched to a gene. The CDR3 has 17 amino acids. The CDR3: CASRGGQGVARNTEAFF. The CDR3 nucleotides read TGTGCCAGCAGGGGCGGACAGGGGGTCGCCAGGAACACTGAAGCTTTCTTT.

The CDR3 loop is CASSSARTGLVLNYGYTF. CDR3 DNA: TGTGCCAGCAGTTCCGCCCGGACAGGGTTGGTCCTTAACTATGGCTACACCTTC. V and J are TRBV27 and TRBJ1-2; 8 nucleotides agree with TRBD1. V dropped 4 bases and J dropped 1; count of bases not matched to a gene: 14. Germline V gives CDR1 MNHEY, CDR2 SMNVEV (reference sequence). The CDR3 loop spans 18 amino acids.

The table lists this clonotype with a few counts. This rearrangement joins TRBV29-1 to TRBJ2-5; 8 bases map to TRBD1. The CDR3 has 14 residues. Germline V gene data show CDR1 as SQVTM and CDR2 as ANQGSEA. The trim removed 6 bases at V and 2 bases at J, leaving 8 bases unmatched. Written as DNA, the CDR3 is TGCAGCGTGGAGGACAGGGATCGGCAAGAGACCCAGTACTTC. It is translated as CSVEDRDRQETQYF.

In DNA, the CDR3 is TGTGCCAGCAAAGACTCTGGGGCCAACGTCCTGACTTTC. Amino acids: CASKDSGANVLTF. The chain employs TRBV27 and TRBJ2-6; D unclear. V dropped 7 bases and J dropped 0 bases, with 4 bases sitting between them. Germline V gene sequence: CDR1 MNHEY, CDR2 SMNVEV (reference sequence). The CDR3 runs to 13 residues.

The table lists this clonotype with many counts. The gene calls are TRBV11-1 and TRBJ1-2; 10 nucleotides align to TRBD1. The V gene's germline CDR1 is SGHAT and CDR2 FQDESV (reference sequence). The CDR3 sequence is 15 residues long. The V gene end was trimmed by 6 bases and the J gene end by 5 bases; junction bases not matched to a gene: 9. The CDR3 DNA sequence: TGTGCCAGCAGAGAGGCTCCGGGACAGGGGTATGGCTACACCTTC. Amino acid sequence: CASREAPGQGYGYTF. Full variable domain (rest looked up from reference TRBV11-1 and TRBJ1-2): EAEVAQSPRYKITEKSQAVAFWCDPISGHATLYWYRQILGQGPELLVQFQDESVVDDSQLPKDRFSAERLKGVDSTLKIQPAELGDSAMYLCASREAPGQGYGYTFGSGTRLTVV.

This clonotype was detected many times. V gene TRBV6-1 combines with J gene TRBJ2-7, with D perhaps TRBD2 (6 bases). Trimming took 1 base from V and 3 from J, leaving 10 bases between them. Per germline, CDR1 MNHNS and CDR2 SASEGT. This CDR3 comprises 14 residues. CDR3 coding DNA: TGTGCCAGCAGTGAAGTTATGGGGGGCTACGAGCAGTACTTC. As protein: CASSEVMGGYEQYF.

This clonotype was detected a few times. The chain combines TRBV29-1 with TRBJ2-2, with D perhaps matching TRBD2 (6 bases). The germline V and J ends were trimmed by 0 bases and 5 bases, with 7 bases remaining between them. Germline V gives CDR1 SQVTM, CDR2 ANQGSEA. The CDR3 contains 13 residues. The CDR3 coding sequence is TGCAGCGTTGAAGATGGGGGGACCGGGGAGCTGTTTTTT. It encodes CSVEDGGTGELFF.

The table lists this clonotype with a few counts. At one of its ends the junction is not consistent with the germline gene, which may arise from a read error. The rearrangement uses TRBV2 and TRBJ1-6; possible D gene TRBD1, 5 bases. Germline lookup yields CDR1 SNHLY and CDR2 FYNNEI. The CDR3 length is 16 residues. In nucleotides, the CDR3 is TGTGCCATCAGTGCACAGGCGCCCTCCTATAATTCACCCCTCCACTTT. Its protein is CAISAQAPSYNSPLHF. Drawing the rest from reference TRBV2 and TRBJ1-6, the complete variable domain is EPEVTQTPSHQVTQMGQEVILRCVPISNHLYFYWYRQILGQKVEFLVSFYNNEISEKSEIFDDQFSVERPDGSNFTLKIRSTKLEDSAMYFCAISAQAPSYNSPLHFGNGTRLTVT.

The chain carries TRBV11-2 and TRBJ2-1, with D possibly TRBD1 on 7 matching bases. Trimming took 2 bases from V and 7 from J, leaving 15 bases between them. Germline loops: CDR1 SGHAT, CDR2 FQNNGV. The CDR3 has 15 amino acids. The DNA of the CDR3 is TGTGCCAGCAGCTTACAGGGGGGTCTGGGAAATGAGCAGTTCTTC. It encodes CASSLQGGLGNEQFF.

This clonotype showed up many times. This chain links TRBV20-1 with TRBJ1-2; 9 nucleotides line up with TRBD1. Germline-derived CDR1 and CDR2 are DFQATT and SNEGSKA (reference sequence). The CDR3 runs to 13 residues. The ends lost 0 bases at V and 7 bases at J; junction bases unmatched: 3. For the CDR3, the DNA is TGCAGTGCTAGAGATCGGGGACAGGGTGGCTACACCTTC. Translated: CSARDRGQGGYTF.

This clonotype showed up many times. V is TRBV2 and J is TRBJ2-3; 14 bases align to TRBD2. CDR1 SNHLY and CDR2 FYNNEI come from the germline V gene. CDR3 size: 16 residues. Trimming at V came to 6 bases and at J to 6 bases, leaving 8 bases not matched to a gene. The CDR3 loop reads CASRSIGTSGSDTQYF. As DNA, the CDR3 is TGTGCCAGCAGATCCATTGGGACTAGCGGGAGTGATACGCAGTATTTT.